This TCR beta chain was sequenced during a study of blood T cell repertoires in COVID-19. Study as a whole: Spain, Italy and the United States supplied samples that represented acute and convalescent COVID-19. In each case, the material was cDNA or gDNA derived from T cells, B-cell-depleted T cells, or PBMCs.

This CDR3 spans 14 amino acids. Looked up from germline, CDR1 is LNHDA and CDR2 is SQIVND (reference sequence). The V end lost 4 bases, the J end lost 3 bases, and 9 bases lay between the germline ends. Participants, about 18 to 90 years old, spanned approximately 25 US areas. Two consecutive negative NP/OP PCR tests, clearance, or resolved symptoms defined Cohort 3 recovery. Measured with immunoSEQ multiplex PCR; TCRdb has only the in-frame clones, and not every one. The repertoire includes some 350,000 clones, approximately 90% of them detected once, and about 1% sits in the top ten. The TCR was taken from a young man who had recovered from COVID-19. The chain couples TRBV19 to TRBJ1-4; D remains ambiguous. The sequencing sample was made of PBMCs or T cells enriched from blood (not recorded which). The CDR3 spells CASSNQASNEKLFF. CDR3 nucleotides: TGTGCCAGTAGTAACCAGGCCTCTAATGAAAAACTGTTTTTT.